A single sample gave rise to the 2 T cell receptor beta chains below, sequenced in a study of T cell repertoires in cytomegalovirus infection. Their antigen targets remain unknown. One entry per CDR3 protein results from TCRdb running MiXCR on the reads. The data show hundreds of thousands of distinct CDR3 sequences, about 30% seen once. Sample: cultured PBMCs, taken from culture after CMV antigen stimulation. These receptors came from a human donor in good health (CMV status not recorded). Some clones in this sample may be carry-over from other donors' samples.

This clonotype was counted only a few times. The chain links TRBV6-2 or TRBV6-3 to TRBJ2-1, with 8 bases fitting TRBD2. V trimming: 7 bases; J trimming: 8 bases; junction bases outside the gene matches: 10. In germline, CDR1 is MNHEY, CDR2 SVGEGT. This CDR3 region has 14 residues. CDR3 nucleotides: TGTGCCAGCATTCCGGCGGGAGGCTTCGATGAGCAGTTCTTC. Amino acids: CASIPAGGFDEQFF.

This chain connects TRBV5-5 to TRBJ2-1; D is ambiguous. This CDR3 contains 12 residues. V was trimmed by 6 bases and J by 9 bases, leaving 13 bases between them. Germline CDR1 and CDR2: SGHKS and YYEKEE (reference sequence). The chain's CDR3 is CASNYELSEQFF. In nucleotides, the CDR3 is TGTGCCAGCAACTACGAACTTAGTGAGCAGTTCTTC.